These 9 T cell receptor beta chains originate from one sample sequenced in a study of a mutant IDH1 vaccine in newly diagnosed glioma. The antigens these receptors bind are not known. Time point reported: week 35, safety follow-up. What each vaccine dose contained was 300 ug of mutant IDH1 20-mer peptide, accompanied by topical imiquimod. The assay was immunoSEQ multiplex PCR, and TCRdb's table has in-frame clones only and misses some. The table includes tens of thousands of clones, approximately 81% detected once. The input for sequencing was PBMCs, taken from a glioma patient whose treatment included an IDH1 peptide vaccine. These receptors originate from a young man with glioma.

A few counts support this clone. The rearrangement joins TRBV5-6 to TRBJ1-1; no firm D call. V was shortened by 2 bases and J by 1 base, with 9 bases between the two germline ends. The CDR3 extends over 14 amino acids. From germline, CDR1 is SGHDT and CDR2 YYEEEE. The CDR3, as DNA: TGTGCCAGCAGCTTACGAGGGCGGAACACTGAAGCTTTCTTT. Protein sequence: CASSLRGRNTEAFF.

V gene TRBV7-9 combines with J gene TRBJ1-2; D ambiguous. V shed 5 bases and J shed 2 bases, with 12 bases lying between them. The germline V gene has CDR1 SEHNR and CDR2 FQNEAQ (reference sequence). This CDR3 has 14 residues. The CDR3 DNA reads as TGTGCCAGCAGCAGCCGGAATTCGAACTATGGCTACACCTTC. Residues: CASSSRNSNYGYTF.

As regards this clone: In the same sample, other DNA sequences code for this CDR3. CDR3 coding DNA: TGCGCCAGCAGCTTGGCCGGAATCGGCACAGATACGCAGTATTTT. Protein: CASSLAGIGTDTQYF. J is TRBJ2-3 and V is TRBV5-1; the D is unclear. Trimming took off 0 bases at V and 1 base at J, with 9 bases between the two ends. This CDR3 has 15 amino acids. Germline V gives CDR1 SGHRS, CDR2 YFSETQ.

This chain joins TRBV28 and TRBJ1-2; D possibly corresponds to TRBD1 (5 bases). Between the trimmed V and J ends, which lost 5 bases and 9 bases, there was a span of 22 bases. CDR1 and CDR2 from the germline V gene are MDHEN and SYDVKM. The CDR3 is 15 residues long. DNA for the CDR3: TGTGCCAGCAGTGGCGCGCCCGGAGACAGAAGAAGCTACACCTTC. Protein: CASSGAPGDRRSYTF.

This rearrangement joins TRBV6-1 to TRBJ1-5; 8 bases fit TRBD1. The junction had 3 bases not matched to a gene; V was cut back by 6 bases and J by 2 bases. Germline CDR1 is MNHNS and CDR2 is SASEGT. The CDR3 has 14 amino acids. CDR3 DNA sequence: TGTGCCAGCAGCGCGACAGGGGGCAATCAGCCCCAGCATTTT. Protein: CASSATGGNQPQHF.

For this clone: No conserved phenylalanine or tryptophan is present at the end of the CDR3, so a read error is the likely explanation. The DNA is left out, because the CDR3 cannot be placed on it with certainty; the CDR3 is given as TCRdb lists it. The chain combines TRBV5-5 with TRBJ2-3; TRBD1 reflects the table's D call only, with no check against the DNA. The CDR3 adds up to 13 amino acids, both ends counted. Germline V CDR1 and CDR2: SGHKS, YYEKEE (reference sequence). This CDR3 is CASSFGGPLDRAT.

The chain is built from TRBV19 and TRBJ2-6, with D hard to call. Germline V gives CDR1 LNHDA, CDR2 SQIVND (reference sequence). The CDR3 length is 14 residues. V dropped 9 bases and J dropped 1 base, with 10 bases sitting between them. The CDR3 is CASGPRSGANVLTF. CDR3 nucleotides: TGTGCCAGCGGTCCTCGATCTGGGGCCAACGTCCTGACTTTC.

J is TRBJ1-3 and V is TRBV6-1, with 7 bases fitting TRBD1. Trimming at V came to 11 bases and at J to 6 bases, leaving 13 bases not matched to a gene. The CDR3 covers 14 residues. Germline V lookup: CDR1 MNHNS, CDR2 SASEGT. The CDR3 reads CAGDQGQGVNTIYF. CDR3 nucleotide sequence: TGTGCCGGGGACCAGGGGCAGGGGGTAAACACCATATATTTT.

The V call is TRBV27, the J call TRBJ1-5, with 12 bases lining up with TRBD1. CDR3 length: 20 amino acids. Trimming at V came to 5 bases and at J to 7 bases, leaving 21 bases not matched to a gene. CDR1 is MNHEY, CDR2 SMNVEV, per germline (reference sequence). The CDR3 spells CASSPRLYPGQGAPGQPQHF. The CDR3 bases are TGTGCCAGCAGTCCTAGATTATACCCGGGACAGGGGGCTCCGGGGCAGCCCCAGCATTTT.